This TCR beta chain is drawn from a study of blood T cells in healthy people across ages. Overall study context: About one barcoded beta molecule was captured per two T cells (by template switching). Study results and caveats: It was held that diversity estimates obtained from one million T cells represented underestimates. Per-million-T-cell TCR beta diversity fell roughly linearly with age. Both higher diversity and more naive CD4+ cells marked long-lived donors when set against aged donors.

With regard to this clonotype: Its antigen is unidentified. At one boundary the junction diverges from the germline segment, which might be a read error.

Germline V CDR1 and CDR2: SGHRS, YFSETQ. There are 13 residues in the CDR3. Alongside a J-beta primer mix, a sample-barcoded 5' primer served in a second PCR lasting roughly 7 to 12 cycles. TCRdb re-analysed the 5' RACE reads in MiXCR, keeping a single row per CDR3 protein. Counted here are under 800,000 distinct CDR3 sequences, around 21% occurring once; the ten biggest clones make up around 3.4%. The TCR comes from a man aged 65 to 85 in good health. The rearrangement links TRBV5-1 to TRBJ1-2; no reliable D call. Sequenced: blood. The CDR3 sequence: CASSLGEQGGYTF. The CDR3 bases are TGCGCCAGCAGTTTGGGAGAGCAAGGGGGCTACACCTTC.